Shown below are 24 T cell receptor beta chains from a single sample sequenced in a study of graft-versus-host responses after intestinal transplantation. Assay: immunoSEQ multiplex PCR; the TCRdb copy retains only in-frame clones and omits some. The table shows 15,000 to 25,000 clones, with roughly 70% occurring only once. Intraepithelial and lamina propria lymphocytes were isolated from graft specimens. Sequencing used ileum tissue, obtained roughly 21 days after intestinal transplant. The receptors here all came from a human patient who received an intestinal transplant, so some T cells may come from the graft donor.

The chain uses TRBV4-3 and TRBJ1-2; possible D gene TRBD1, 5 bases. This CDR3 has 15 residues. Per the germline V gene, CDR1 is LGHNA and CDR2 is YSLEER. The germline V and J ends were trimmed by 1 base and 3 bases, with 12 bases remaining between them. The CDR3 spells CASSQGLRVDYGYTF. DNA for the CDR3: TGCGCCAGCAGCCAAGGACTCAGGGTGGACTATGGCTACACCTTC.

This clone appeared once. The V call is TRBV5-1, the J call TRBJ2-2, with D tentatively TRBD2 (7 bases). Germline lookup yields CDR1 SGHRS and CDR2 YFSETQ. Trimming stripped 6 bases from V and 0 bases from J, with 12 bases between. The CDR3 sequence is 15 residues long. The CDR3 reads CASTQGGANTGELFF. The CDR3 DNA reads as TGCGCCAGCACCCAAGGGGGGGCGAACACCGGGGAGCTGTTTTTT.

V and J are TRBV7-9 and TRBJ2-2; TRBD2 matches at 8 bases. V dropped 7 bases and J dropped 5; count of bases not matched to a gene: 9. CDR1 SEHNR and CDR2 FQNEAQ come from the germline V gene (reference sequence). This CDR3 comprises 15 residues. The CDR3 coding sequence is TGTGCCAGCACTCTCGGGGGGGCCCGAACCGGGGAGCTGTTTTTT. Amino acids: CASTLGGARTGELFF.

This clone appeared once. This chain links TRBV27 with TRBJ2-5, with a possible D match to TRBD1 (6 bases). The J call may be faulty, since TRBJ2-7 better matches the DNA end. This CDR3 has 14 amino acids. Germline V gives CDR1 MNHEY, CDR2 SMNVEV (reference sequence). DNA of the CDR3: TGTGCCAGCAGTTGGGGCAGGGGTGACTACGAGCAGTACTTC. Its protein is CASSWGRGDYEQYF.

V is TRBV10-3 and J is TRBJ2-5; 11 bases align to TRBD1. CDR1 ENHRY and CDR2 SYGVKD come from the germline V gene. Trimming cost V 4 bases and J 5 bases; bases outside gene matches: 6. The CDR3 spans 15 residues. CDR3 sequence reads: CAISGLDRGLETQYF. Written as DNA, the CDR3 is TGTGCCATCAGTGGGCTGGACAGGGGGCTGGAGACCCAGTACTTC.

The chain has TRBV4-2 and TRBJ2-2; no firm D call. Germline-derived CDR1 and CDR2 are LGHNA and YNFKEQ. This CDR3 has 17 residues. Trimming pared 2 bases from V and 3 bases from J, leaving 16 bases between. CDR3 region: CASSQQNRWSHTGELFF. CDR3 sequence (DNA): TGTGCCAGCAGCCAACAAAACCGGTGGTCTCACACCGGGGAGCTGTTTTTT.

The chain has TRBV7-6 and TRBJ1-1; D gene unclear. Germline V gene lookup returns CDR1 SGHVS and CDR2 FNYEAQ. V was clipped by 1 base and J by 5 bases, with 8 bases between them. The CDR3 totals 13 residues. The CDR3 sequence is CASSLDTDTEAFF. The DNA of the CDR3 is TGTGCCAGCAGCTTAGACACAGATACTGAAGCTTTCTTT.

The chain employs TRBV7-3 and TRBJ1-6, with TRBD1 matching 8 bases. Germline loops: CDR1 SGHTA, CDR2 FQGTGA. CDR3 length equals 14 residues. The V gene end was trimmed by 3 bases and the J gene end by 9 bases; junction bases not matched to a gene: 4. The CDR3 DNA sequence: TGTGCCAGCAGCTTCTCAGGGGGCGGTTCACCCCTCCACTTT. Its protein is CASSFSGGGSPLHF.

This clone was seen just once. The chain links TRBV7-2 to TRBJ1-4, with 7 positions matching TRBD1. The CDR3 is 16 residues long. Looked up from germline, CDR1 is SGHTA and CDR2 is FQGNSA. Trimming cost V 4 bases and J 0 bases; bases outside gene matches: 5. The CDR3 DNA is TGTGCCAGCAGCTCGAACACAGGGGCAACTAATGAAAAACTGTTTTTT. It specifies CASSSNTGATNEKLFF.

The gene calls are TRBV18 and TRBJ1-1; maybe TRBD1 (5 bases). V was cut by 6 bases and J by 4 bases, with 12 bases left in between. This CDR3 region has 13 residues. Germline CDR1 reads KGHSH; CDR2 reads LQKENI. The CDR3: CASSGAYGTEAFF. The CDR3 DNA sequence: TGTGCCAGCTCTGGGGCCTACGGCACTGAAGCTTTCTTT.

The chain couples TRBV6-5 to TRBJ2-2; 7 bases line up with TRBD1. The CDR3 is made up of 15 amino acids. CDR1 and CDR2 (germline): MNHEY, SVGAGI. V was clipped by 4 bases and J by 0 bases; unmatched bases: 2. DNA for the CDR3: TGTGCCAGCAGTTGGACAGGCGCGAACACCGGGGAGCTGTTTTTT. Translation gives CASSWTGANTGELFF.

The rearrangement uses TRBV6-6 and TRBJ1-1; no clear D gene. In germline, CDR1 is MNHNY, CDR2 SVGAGI (reference sequence). CDR3 size: 13 residues. V was clipped by 2 bases and J by 3 bases, with 7 bases between them. CDR3: CASSYPPDTEAFF. The CDR3 DNA reads TGTGCCAGCAGTTACCCCCCCGACACTGAAGCTTTCTTT.

The count of this clone is one. This sequence joins TRBV30 and TRBJ2-1; D remains unclear. The length of the CDR3 is 12 residues. CDR1 and CDR2 from the germline V gene are GTSNPN and SVGIG (reference sequence). V was cut by 2 bases and J by 8 bases, with 10 bases left in between. CDR3 protein: CAWSLRVDEQFF. The CDR3 bases are TGTGCCTGGAGTCTCCGGGTCGATGAGCAGTTCTTC.

The rearrangement uses TRBV6-5 and TRBJ2-7, with TRBD1 matching 9 bases. The CDR3 is 15 amino acids. Germline CDR1 MNHEY, CDR2 SVGAGI. V lost 2 bases, J lost 4 bases, and 6 bases stayed unmatched. CDR3 sequence reads: CASSYETGGLYEQYF. The CDR3 bases are TGTGCCAGCAGTTACGAAACAGGGGGCTTGTACGAGCAGTACTTC.

The gene calls are TRBV13 and TRBJ2-2, with D unresolved. This CDR3 region has 12 residues. Germline CDR1 is PRHDT and CDR2 is FYEKMQ (reference sequence). The V gene lost 4 bases and the J gene lost 9 bases, with 9 bases spanning the gap. This chain's CDR3 is CASSSRGWELFF. Here the CDR3 DNA reads TGTGCCAGCAGCTCCCGCGGTTGGGAGCTGTTTTTT.

The chain recombines TRBV4-1 with TRBJ2-1; 8 positions agree with TRBD2. V dropped 2 bases and J dropped 10; count of bases not matched to a gene: 10. This CDR3 contains 15 residues. Looked up from germline, CDR1 is MGHRA and CDR2 is YSYEKL. The CDR3 spells CASSQSSGLAQEQFF. The CDR3 DNA is TGCGCCAGCAGCCAATCCTCTGGACTAGCCCAAGAGCAGTTCTTC.

Here the CDR3 reads CASSVVGTGAYNEQFF. As DNA, the CDR3 is TGTGCCAGCAGCGTAGTGGGGACAGGGGCATACAATGAGCAGTTCTTC. The chain joins TRBV9 to TRBJ2-1; 10 bases match TRBD1. The germline V gene has CDR1 SGDLS and CDR2 YYNGEE. CDR3 length: 16 amino acids. V was clipped by 0 bases and J by 4 bases; unmatched bases: 4.

This clone was seen more than once but under ten times. The V call is TRBV5-4, the J call TRBJ1-1; 8 bases agree with TRBD1. Germline values: CDR1 SGHNT, CDR2 YYREEE (reference sequence). The CDR3 loop spans 17 amino acids. Trimming at V came to 4 bases and at J to 7 bases, leaving 18 bases not matched to a gene. CDR3 residues: CASSPDRGRHVLGEAFF. In nucleotides, the CDR3 is TGTGCCAGCAGCCCCGACAGGGGCCGGCATGTGCTGGGTGAAGCTTTCTTT.

The chain employs TRBV4-1 and TRBJ2-7; 9 nucleotides align to TRBD1. Germline values: CDR1 MGHRA, CDR2 YSYEKL. V shed 2 bases and J 4 bases; nucleotides not matched to a gene: 9. The CDR3 has 16 residues. The CDR3 spells CASSQTTGTGLYEQYF. The CDR3 DNA follows: TGCGCCAGCAGCCAAACAACCGGGACAGGGCTTTACGAGCAGTACTTC.

There are a few counts of this clone. The chain uses TRBV6-5 and TRBJ2-7; D might be TRBD1 (6 bases). The V gene lost 6 bases and the J gene lost 2 bases, with 11 bases spanning the gap. In germline, CDR1 is MNHEY, CDR2 SVGAGI. The CDR3 has 13 amino acids. The CDR3, as DNA: TGTGCCAGCAGGACCGGACAGACCTACGAGCAGTACTTC. Protein product: CASRTGQTYEQYF.

This chain connects TRBV20-1 to TRBJ1-1; perhaps TRBD1 as D (6 bases). Germline V lookup: CDR1 DFQATT, CDR2 SNEGSKA (reference sequence). CDR3 length: 10 residues. With 4 bases removed from V and 9 bases from J, the gap between germline ends came to 9 bases. CDR3 nucleotides: TGCAGTGCTACAGGACAGAAAGCTTTCTTT. Translating it yields CSATGQKAFF.

The V gene is TRBV19, the J gene TRBJ1-5; no reliable D call. Per the germline V gene, CDR1 is LNHDA and CDR2 is SQIVND (reference sequence). The CDR3 is 15 residues long. The germline V and J ends were trimmed by 3 bases and 7 bases, with 16 bases remaining between them. The CDR3 sequence: CASSITHGHRQPQHF. The CDR3 DNA is TGTGCCAGTAGTATTACCCATGGGCATAGGCAGCCCCAGCATTTT.

The chain uses TRBV27 and TRBJ2-7; D is unresolved. Trimming stripped 8 bases from V and 1 base from J, with 3 bases between. The CDR3 runs to 10 residues. Germline V gives CDR1 MNHEY, CDR2 SMNVEV (reference sequence). CDR3 nucleotides: TGTGCCAGCCATTCCTACGAGCAGTACTTC. Translating gives CASHSYEQYF.

The V and J genes are TRBV5-4 and TRBJ2-3; tentatively, D is TRBD2 (5 bases). From germline, CDR1 is SGHNT and CDR2 YYREEE (reference sequence). The CDR3 is 13 amino acids. V gave up 4 bases and J gave up 3 bases, with 9 bases separating them. The CDR3 region is CASSLGGTDTQYF. For the CDR3, the DNA is TGTGCCAGCAGCCTGGGCGGGACAGATACGCAGTATTTT.